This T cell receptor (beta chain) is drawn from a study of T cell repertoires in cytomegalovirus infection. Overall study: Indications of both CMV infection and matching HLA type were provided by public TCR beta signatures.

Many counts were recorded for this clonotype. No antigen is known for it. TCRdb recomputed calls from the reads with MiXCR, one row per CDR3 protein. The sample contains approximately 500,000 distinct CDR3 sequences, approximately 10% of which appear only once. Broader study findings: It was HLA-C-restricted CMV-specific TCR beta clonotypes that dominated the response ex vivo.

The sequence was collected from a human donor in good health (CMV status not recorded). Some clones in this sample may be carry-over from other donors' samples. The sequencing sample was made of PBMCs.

Here the CDR3 reads CASSNVGQGSGELFF. The CDR3 nucleotides are TGTGCCAGCAGCAATGTCGGGCAGGGTAGCGGGGAGCTGTTTTTT. The chain carries TRBV7-3 and TRBJ2-2; D is perhaps TRBD1 (5 bases). The CDR3 is 15 amino acids. Germline-derived CDR1 and CDR2 are SGHTA and FQGTGA. Trimming left V 5 bases short and J 7 bases short, with 17 bases between. The variable domain in full, completed from reference TRBV7-3 and TRBJ2-2, reads GAGVSQTPSNKVTEKGKYVELRCDPISGHTALYWYRQSLGQGPEFLIYFQGTGAADDSGLPNDRFFAVRPEGSVSTLKIQRTERGDSAVYLCASSNVGQGSGELFFGEGSRLTVL.